This T cell receptor (beta chain) comes out of a study of shared clonotypes between healthy human individuals. Study summary: CD4 naive and memory got three plates each, CD8 naive two, CD8 memory one. Findings and limits, study-wide: Rarefaction curves obtained for sorted subsets showed sequencing incomplete despite large depth.

V was shortened by 2 bases and J by 6 bases, with 16 bases between the two germline ends. The germline CDR1 and CDR2 sequences are SGDLS and YYNGEE. The length of the CDR3 is 15 residues. A word on this clone: What it binds is unknown.

The method was immunoSEQ multiplex PCR; TCRdb's version includes in-frame clones alone and lacks a portion of them. The repertoire includes about 2.4 million clones, 80% to 95% of them detected once, and approximately 0.37% sits in the top ten. The receptor comes from a man in his late teens or twenties in good health. Some clones in this sample may be carry-over from other donors' samples. Source material: naive CD4+ T cells from PBMCs. Subset noted: CD45RA+ positively selected. This rearrangement joins TRBV9 to TRBJ2-3, with D possibly being TRBD2 (6 bases). The CDR3 DNA is TGTGCCAGCAGCGTTGGGATAGCGGCCCCCGATACGCAGTATTTT. Its translation: CASSVGIAAPDTQYF.